The text below deals with one TCR beta chain. Its cognate antigen is unknown. The data are from a study of Graves' ophthalmopathy and Graves' hyperthyroidism. Study background: Peripheral blood sampling preceded any treatment and occurred at initial diagnosis.

For repertoire sequencing, the TCR beta CDR3 regions were amplified from RNA transcripts. First-round RT-PCR used HTBI primers; second-round multiplex PCR followed. One entry per CDR3 protein results from TCRdb running MiXCR on the multiplex PCR reads. The sample lists around 670,000 distinct CDR3 sequences, 40% occurring once. Losses at the gene ends were 8 bases for V and 6 bases for J; bases not matched to a gene: 12. CDR3 length equals 14 residues. The germline V gene encodes CDR1 SQVTM and CDR2 ANQGSEA. Overall study results and limits: The model's ophthalmopathy progression predictions had roughly 69% sensitivity and 72% to 75% specificity.

Input material: peripheral blood. The chain combines TRBV29-1 with TRBJ1-4, with TRBD1 matching over 7 bases. This receptor was identified in an adult man with Graves' ophthalmopathy. CDR3 loop: CSFSRRDSYEKLFF. CDR3 bases: TGCAGCTTCAGCCGACGGGACAGCTATGAAAAACTGTTTTTT.